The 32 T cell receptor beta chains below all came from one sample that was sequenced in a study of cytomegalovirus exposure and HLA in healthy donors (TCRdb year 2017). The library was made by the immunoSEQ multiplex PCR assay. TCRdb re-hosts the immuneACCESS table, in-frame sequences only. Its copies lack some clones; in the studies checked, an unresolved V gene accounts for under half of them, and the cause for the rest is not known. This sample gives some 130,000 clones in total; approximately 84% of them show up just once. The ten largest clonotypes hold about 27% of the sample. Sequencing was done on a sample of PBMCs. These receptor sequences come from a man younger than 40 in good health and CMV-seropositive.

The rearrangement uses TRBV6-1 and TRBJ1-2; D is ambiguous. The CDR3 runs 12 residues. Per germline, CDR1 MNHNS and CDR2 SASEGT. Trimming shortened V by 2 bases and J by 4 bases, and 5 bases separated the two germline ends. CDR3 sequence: CASSELIYGYTF. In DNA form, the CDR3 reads TGTGCCAGCAGTGAACTTATCTATGGCTACACCTTC.

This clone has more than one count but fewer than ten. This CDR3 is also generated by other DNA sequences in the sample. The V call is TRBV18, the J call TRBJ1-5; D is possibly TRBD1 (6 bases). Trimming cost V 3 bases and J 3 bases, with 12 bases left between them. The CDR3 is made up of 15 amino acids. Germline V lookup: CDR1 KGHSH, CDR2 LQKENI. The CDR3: CASSPQQGDNQPQHF. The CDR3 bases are TGTGCCAGCTCACCTCAACAGGGCGACAATCAGCCCCAGCATTTT.

The CDR3, as DNA: TGTGCCAGCAGCCTTTACTCCTGGGGGACTAGCGGGACAGATACGCAGTATTTT. This translates into CASSLYSWGTSGTDTQYF. The chain uses TRBV4-2 and TRBJ2-3, with 12 bases aligning to TRBD2. Unmatched junction bases numbered 11, after V lost 4 bases and J lost 3 bases. From germline, CDR1 is LGHNA and CDR2 YNFKEQ. This CDR3 is built from 18 residues.

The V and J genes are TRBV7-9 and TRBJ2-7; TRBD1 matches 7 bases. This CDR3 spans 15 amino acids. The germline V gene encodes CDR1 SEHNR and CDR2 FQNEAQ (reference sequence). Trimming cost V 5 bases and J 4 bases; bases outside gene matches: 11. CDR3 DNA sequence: TGTGCCAGCAGCGGGACGGACAGGTTTTCTTACGAGCAGTACTTC. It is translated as CASSGTDRFSYEQYF.

The CDR3 protein is CASSPTGRGNTEAFF. In nucleotides, the CDR3 is TGTGCCAGCAGCCCGACTGGACGGGGGAACACTGAAGCTTTCTTT. The chain couples TRBV5-4 to TRBJ1-1; D not certain. The V end lost 4 bases, the J end lost 1 base, and 14 bases lay between the germline ends. CDR1 and CDR2 (germline): SGHNT, YYREEE (reference sequence). CDR3 length: 15 residues.

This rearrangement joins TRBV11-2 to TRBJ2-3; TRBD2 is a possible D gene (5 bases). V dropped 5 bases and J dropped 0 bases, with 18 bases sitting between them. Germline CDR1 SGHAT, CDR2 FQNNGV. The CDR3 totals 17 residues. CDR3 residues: CASSRTGVRSSTDTQYF. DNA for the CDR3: TGTGCCAGCAGCCGGACTGGGGTTCGATCTAGCACAGATACGCAGTATTTT.

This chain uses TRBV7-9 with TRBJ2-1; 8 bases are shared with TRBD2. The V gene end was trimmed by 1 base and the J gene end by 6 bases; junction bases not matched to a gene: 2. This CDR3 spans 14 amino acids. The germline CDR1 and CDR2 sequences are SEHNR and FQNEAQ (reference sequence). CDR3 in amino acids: CASSLGGTSNEQFF. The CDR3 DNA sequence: TGTGCCAGCAGCTTAGGAGGGACTAGCAATGAGCAGTTCTTC.

This chain's CDR3 is CSARELALQFF. In nucleotides, the CDR3 is TGCAGTGCTAGAGAACTAGCCCTGCAGTTCTTC. The rearrangement links TRBV20-1 to TRBJ2-1; possible D gene TRBD2, 6 bases. Germline assignment: CDR1 DFQATT and CDR2 SNEGSKA (reference sequence). The CDR3 length is 11 residues. The ends were cut back, 0 bases at V and 12 bases at J, with 9 bases in the middle.

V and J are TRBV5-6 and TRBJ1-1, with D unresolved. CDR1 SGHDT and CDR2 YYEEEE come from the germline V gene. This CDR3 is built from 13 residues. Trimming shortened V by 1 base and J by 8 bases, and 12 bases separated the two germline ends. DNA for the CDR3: TGTGCCAGCAGCTTGCCCGGGGTAGGGGAAGCTTTCTTT. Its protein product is CASSLPGVGEAFF.

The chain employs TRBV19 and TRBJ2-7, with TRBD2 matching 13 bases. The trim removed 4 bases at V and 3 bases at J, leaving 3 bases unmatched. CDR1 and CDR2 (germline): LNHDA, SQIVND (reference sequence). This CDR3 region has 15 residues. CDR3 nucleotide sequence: TGTGCCAGTAGTAGACTAGCGGGAGGAGGCTACGAGCAGTACTTC. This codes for CASSRLAGGGYEQYF.

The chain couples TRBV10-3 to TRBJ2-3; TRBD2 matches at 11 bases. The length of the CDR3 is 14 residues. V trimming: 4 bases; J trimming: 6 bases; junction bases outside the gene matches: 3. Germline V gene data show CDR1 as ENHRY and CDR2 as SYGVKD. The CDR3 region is CAISVASGGDTQYF. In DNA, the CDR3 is TGTGCCATCAGTGTTGCTAGCGGGGGGGATACGCAGTATTTT.

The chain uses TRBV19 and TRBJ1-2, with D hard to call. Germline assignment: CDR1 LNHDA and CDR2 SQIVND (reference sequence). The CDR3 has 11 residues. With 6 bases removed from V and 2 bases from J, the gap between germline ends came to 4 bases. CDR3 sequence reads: CASRQNYGYTF. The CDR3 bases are TGTGCCAGTAGACAGAACTATGGCTACACCTTC.

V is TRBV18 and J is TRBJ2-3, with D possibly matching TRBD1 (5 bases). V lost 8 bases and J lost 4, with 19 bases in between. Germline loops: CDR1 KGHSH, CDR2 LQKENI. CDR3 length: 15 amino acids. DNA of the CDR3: TGTGCCAGCACCACTGAAGGGCCAGGGCCAGATACGCAGTATTTT. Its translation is CASTTEGPGPDTQYF.

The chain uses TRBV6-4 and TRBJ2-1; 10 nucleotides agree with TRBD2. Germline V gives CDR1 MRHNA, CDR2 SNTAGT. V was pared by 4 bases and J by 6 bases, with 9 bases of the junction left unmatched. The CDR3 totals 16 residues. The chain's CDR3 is CASSVFSGGASNEQFF. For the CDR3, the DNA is TGTGCCAGCAGTGTCTTCAGCGGGGGGGCCTCCAATGAGCAGTTCTTC.

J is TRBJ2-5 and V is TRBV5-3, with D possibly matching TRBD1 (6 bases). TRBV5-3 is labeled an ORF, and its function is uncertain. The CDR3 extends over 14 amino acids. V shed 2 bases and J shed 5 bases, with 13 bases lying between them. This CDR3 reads CARSFGTKGETQYF. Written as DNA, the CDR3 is TGTGCCAGAAGCTTTGGGACAAAAGGGGAGACCCAGTACTTC.

The CDR3 DNA reads as TGTGCCACCAGCAGTACAGGGAAGTATCAGCCCCAGCATTTT. Translating gives CATSSTGKYQPQHF. J is TRBJ1-5 and V is TRBV15; a possible D gene is TRBD1 (6 bases). In germline, CDR1 is LNHNV, CDR2 YYDKDF (reference sequence). V dropped 3 bases and J dropped 5 bases, with 11 bases sitting between them. The CDR3 loop spans 14 amino acids.

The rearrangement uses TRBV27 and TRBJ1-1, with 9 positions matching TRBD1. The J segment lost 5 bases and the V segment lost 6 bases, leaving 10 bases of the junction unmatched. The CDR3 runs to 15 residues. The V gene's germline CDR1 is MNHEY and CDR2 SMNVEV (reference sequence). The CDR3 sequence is CASRRPGQGRTEAFF. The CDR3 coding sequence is TGTGCCAGCAGACGACCGGGACAGGGTAGGACTGAAGCTTTCTTT.

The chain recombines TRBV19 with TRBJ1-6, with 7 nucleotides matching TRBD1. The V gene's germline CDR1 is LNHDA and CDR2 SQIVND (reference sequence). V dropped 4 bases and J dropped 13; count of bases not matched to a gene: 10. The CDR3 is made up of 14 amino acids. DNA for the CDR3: TGTGCCAGTAGTAGCGCAGGACAGGCTCGCCCCCTCCACTTT. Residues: CASSSAGQARPLHF.

The CDR3 sequence: CASSPGIFQETQYF. CDR3 nucleotides: TGTGCCAGCAGCCCGGGGATCTTCCAAGAGACCCAGTACTTC. The rearrangement links TRBV7-3 to TRBJ2-5; D might be TRBD2 (5 bases). This CDR3 contains 14 residues. Germline V gene data show CDR1 as SGHTA and CDR2 as FQGTGA. V was shortened by 5 bases and J by 1 base, with 11 bases between the two germline ends.

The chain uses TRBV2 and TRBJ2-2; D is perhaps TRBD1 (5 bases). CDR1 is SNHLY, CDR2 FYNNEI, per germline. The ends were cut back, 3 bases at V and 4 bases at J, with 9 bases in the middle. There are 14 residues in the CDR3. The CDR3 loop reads CASSDETATGELFF. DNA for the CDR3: TGTGCCAGCAGTGACGAGACAGCCACCGGGGAGCTGTTTTTT. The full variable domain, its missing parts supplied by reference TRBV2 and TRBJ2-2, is EPEVTQTPSHQVTQMGQEVILRCVPISNHLYFYWYRQILGQKVEFLVSFYNNEISEKSEIFDDQFSVERPDGSNFTLKIRSTKLEDSAMYFCASSDETATGELFFGEGSRLTVL.

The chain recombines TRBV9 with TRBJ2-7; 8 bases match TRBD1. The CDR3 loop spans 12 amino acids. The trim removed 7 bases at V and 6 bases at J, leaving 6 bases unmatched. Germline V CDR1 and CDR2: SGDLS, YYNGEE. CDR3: CASGDRLSEQYF. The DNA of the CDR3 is TGTGCCAGCGGGGACAGGTTAAGCGAGCAGTACTTC.

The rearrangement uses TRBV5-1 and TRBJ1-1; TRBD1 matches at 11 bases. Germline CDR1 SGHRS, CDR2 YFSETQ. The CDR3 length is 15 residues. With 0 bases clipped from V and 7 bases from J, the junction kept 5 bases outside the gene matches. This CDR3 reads CASSLGDRGGREAFF. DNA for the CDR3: TGCGCCAGCAGCTTGGGGGACAGGGGGGGCCGTGAAGCTTTCTTT.

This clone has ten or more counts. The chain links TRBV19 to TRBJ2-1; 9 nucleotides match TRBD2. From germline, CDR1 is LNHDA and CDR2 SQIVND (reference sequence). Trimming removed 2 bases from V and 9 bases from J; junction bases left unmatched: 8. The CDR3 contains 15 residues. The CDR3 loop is CASSIWGTSSSEQFF. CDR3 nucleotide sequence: TGTGCCAGTAGTATATGGGGGACTAGCTCTAGTGAGCAGTTCTTC.

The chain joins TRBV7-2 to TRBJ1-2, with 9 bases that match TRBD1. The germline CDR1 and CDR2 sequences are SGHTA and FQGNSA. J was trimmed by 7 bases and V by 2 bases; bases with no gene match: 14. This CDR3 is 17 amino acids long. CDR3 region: CASSLTDRGLMVPGYTF. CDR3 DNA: TGTGCCAGCAGCTTAACGGACAGGGGTCTTATGGTCCCTGGCTACACCTTC.

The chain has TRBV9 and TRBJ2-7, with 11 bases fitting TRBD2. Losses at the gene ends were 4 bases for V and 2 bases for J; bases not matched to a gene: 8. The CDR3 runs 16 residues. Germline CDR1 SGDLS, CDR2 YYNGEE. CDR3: CASSPQTSGTAYEQYF. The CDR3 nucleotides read TGTGCCAGCAGCCCTCAGACTAGCGGGACAGCCTACGAGCAGTACTTC.

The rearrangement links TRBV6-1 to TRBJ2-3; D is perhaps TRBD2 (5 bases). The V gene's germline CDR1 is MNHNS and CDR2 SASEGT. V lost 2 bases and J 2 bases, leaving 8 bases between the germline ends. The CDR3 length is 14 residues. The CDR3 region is CASSERESTDTQYF. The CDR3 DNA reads TGTGCCAGCAGTGAACGGGAATCCACAGATACGCAGTATTTT.

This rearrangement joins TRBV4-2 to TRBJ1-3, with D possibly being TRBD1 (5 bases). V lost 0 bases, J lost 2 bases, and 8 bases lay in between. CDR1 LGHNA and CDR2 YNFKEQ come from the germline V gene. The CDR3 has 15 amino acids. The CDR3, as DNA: TGTGCCAGCAGCCAAGACAGGGTGGCTGGAAACACCATATATTTT. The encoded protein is CASSQDRVAGNTIYF.

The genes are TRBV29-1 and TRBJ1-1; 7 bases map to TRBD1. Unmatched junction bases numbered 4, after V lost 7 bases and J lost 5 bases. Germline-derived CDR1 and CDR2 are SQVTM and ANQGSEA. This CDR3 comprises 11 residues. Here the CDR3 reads CSGSGGTEAFF. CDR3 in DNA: TGCAGCGGGTCAGGGGGGACTGAAGCTTTCTTT. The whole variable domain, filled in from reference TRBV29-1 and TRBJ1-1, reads SAVISQKPSRDICQRGTSLTIQCQVDSQVTMMFWYRQQPGQSLTLIATANQGSEATYESGFVIDKFPISRPNLTFSTLTVSNMSPEDSSIYLCSGSGGTEAFFGQGTRLTVV.

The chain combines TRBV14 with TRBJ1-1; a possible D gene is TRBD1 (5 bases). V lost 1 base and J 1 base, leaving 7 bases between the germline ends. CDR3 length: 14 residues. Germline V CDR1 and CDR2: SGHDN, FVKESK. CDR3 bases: TGTGCCAGCAGCCAAGTTACAGGGAACACTGAAGCTTTCTTT. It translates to CASSQVTGNTEAFF. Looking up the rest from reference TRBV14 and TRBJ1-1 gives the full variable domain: EAGVTQFPSHSVIEKGQTVTLRCDPISGHDNLYWYRRVMGKEIKFLLHFVKESKQDESGMPNNRFLAERTGGTYSTLKVQPAELEDSGVYFCASSQVTGNTEAFFGQGTRLTVV.

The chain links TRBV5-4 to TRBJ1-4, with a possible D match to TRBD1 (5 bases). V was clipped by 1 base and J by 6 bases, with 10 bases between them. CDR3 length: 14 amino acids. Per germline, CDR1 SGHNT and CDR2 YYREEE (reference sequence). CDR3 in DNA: TGTGCCAGCAGCTTGCAGGGTACCTATGAAAAACTGTTTTTT. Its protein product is CASSLQGTYEKLFF.

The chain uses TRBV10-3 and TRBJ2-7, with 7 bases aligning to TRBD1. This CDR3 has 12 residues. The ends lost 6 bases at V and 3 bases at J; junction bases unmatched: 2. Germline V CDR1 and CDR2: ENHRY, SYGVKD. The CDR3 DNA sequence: TGTGCCATCAGCCGGACAGGCTACGAGCAGTACTTC. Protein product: CAISRTGYEQYF.

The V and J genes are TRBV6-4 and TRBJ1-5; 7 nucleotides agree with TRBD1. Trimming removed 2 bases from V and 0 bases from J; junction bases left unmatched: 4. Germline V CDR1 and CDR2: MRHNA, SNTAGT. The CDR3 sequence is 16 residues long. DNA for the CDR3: TGTGCCAGCAGTGACCGGGACAGCCATAGCAATCAGCCCCAGCATTTT. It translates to CASSDRDSHSNQPQHF.